This T cell receptor (beta chain) was identified during a study of T cell responses to AZD1222 COVID-19 vaccine. Libraries were prepared by immunoSEQ multiplex PCR; TCRdb keeps only in-frame clonotypes and omits some of them. Of tens of thousands of clones in the sample, roughly 93% were seen once. Germline CDR1 reads SNHLY; CDR2 reads FYNNEI. CDR3 length: 15 amino acids. The V gene lost 7 bases and the J gene lost 0 bases, with 10 bases spanning the gap. Specimen: peripheral blood, collected on day 0 of AZD1222 vaccination. The V gene is TRBV2, the J gene TRBJ1-6; D unclear. This sequence was found in an adult in good health. CDR3 residues: CASTTESSYNSPLHF. In DNA form, the CDR3 reads TGTGCCAGCACTACAGAGAGCTCCTATAATTCACCCCTCCACTTT.